This T cell receptor (beta chain) was identified in a study of CD8 T cells in ankylosing spondylitis. This clonotype was counted ten times or more. Its matching antigen is unknown. General study findings and limits: Roughly eight highly homologous variants formed a TCR beta motif that appeared characteristic of ankylosing spondylitis blood.

As the method for making TCR beta libraries, quantitative 5'-RACE with molecular barcodes was used. TCRdb processed the 5' RACE reads anew with MiXCR; each CDR3 protein has one entry. The sample lists 250,000 to 350,000 distinct CDR3 sequences, 6.5% to 10% occurring once. The CDR3 spans 15 residues. V lost 5 bases to trimming and J lost 5 bases, with 21 bases between them. Per germline, CDR1 DFQATT and CDR2 SNEGSKA (reference sequence). The chain joins TRBV20-1 to TRBJ1-1, with a weak D call TRBD1 (6 bases). This sequence originates from a male donor with ankylosing spondylitis. The sample was blood, either unsorted or a sorted T cell fraction (not recorded which). CDR3 nucleotide sequence: TGCAGTGCTGGGATATACAGGGCCTTGCATACTGAAGCTTTCTTT. Protein product: CSAGIYRALHTEAFF.